Described below is a single T cell receptor beta chain sequence and its context. Its antigen is unidentified. The V gene lost 6 bases and the J gene lost 0 bases, with 12 bases spanning the gap. CDR1 is SQVTM and CDR2 is ANQGSEA in the germline V gene. The CDR3 spans 14 residues. This record belongs to a study of T cells in tuberculosis. Overall study findings and caveats: Selection depended on which cryopreserved specimens were available. Active tuberculosis TCR-alpha repertoires lay closer to GMM-specific TCRs than IGRA-negative controls, suggesting clonal expansion. Active tuberculosis patients had shorter CDR3-alpha; the beta difference was nonsignificant.

TCRdb keeps only in-frame clones here, not all; method: immunoSEQ multiplex PCR. The profile covers tens of thousands of clones, with nearly 97% appearing a single time and around 2% taken by the ten largest. The receptor was isolated from a donor between 10 and 35 years old with latent tuberculosis or without tuberculosis infection. The chain employs TRBV29-1 and TRBJ1-5; D is ambiguous. The sequenced material came from PBMCs. The CDR3: CSVIDGNSNQPQHF. The CDR3 DNA sequence: TGCAGCGTCATAGACGGGAATAGCAATCAGCCCCAGCATTTT.